This paragraph reports one T cell receptor beta chain. Its specificity is not known. CDR3 length equals 12 residues. V was cut by 11 bases and J by 4 bases, with 12 bases left in between. Germline V lookup: CDR1 ENHRY, CDR2 SYGVKD. These data are taken from a study of shared clonotypes between healthy human individuals. Study-level results: For naive CD4 cells, approximately 4.8% of clonotypes were shared across a handful of donors.

All donors qualified as healthy HIV-negative adults and had experienced no recent acute infections or vaccinations. Assay: immunoSEQ multiplex PCR; the TCRdb copy retains only in-frame clones and omits some. Among a few million clones listed, roughly 92% were seen once. The TCR sequence derives from a man aged 18 to 29 in good health. The chain uses TRBV10-3 and TRBJ2-1; TRBD2 is a possible D gene (5 bases). Sequenced sample: naive CD4+ T cells sorted from blood. Indicated subset: CD45RA+ positively selected. For the CDR3, the DNA is TGTGCCCATGCAGCGGTTTACAATGAGCAGTTCTTC. Translated: CAHAAVYNEQFF.